These T cell receptor beta chains were read from a single sample in a study of shared clonotypes between healthy human individuals. The protocol was immunoSEQ multiplex PCR, while the TCRdb copy is restricted to in-frame clones and leaves out a portion. Of over a million clones detected, around 78% appear once; the ten largest clones hold 0.4% to 0.55%. The sequenced sample was memory CD4+ T cells from PBMCs. The receptors were gathered from a man aged 18 to 35 in good health. Some clones in this sample may be carry-over from other donors' samples. Both conserved end residues are part of each CDR3. D genes are given only for firm matches. Only some rows state a clone size, as once, few, many or a class for expanded clones.

V	D	size	J	DNA	CDR3
TRBV6-5	-	-	TRBJ1-2	TGTGCCAGCAGCCGCACAGGGTCCTACTATGGCTACACCTTC	CASSRTGSYYGYTF
TRBV5-1	-	-	TRBJ1-1	TGCGCCAGCAGTTCCGGGGGACGTTTGAACACTGAAGCTTTCTTT	CASSSGGRLNTEAFF
TRBV5-1	-	-	TRBJ1-1	TGCGCCAGCAAGCCGGACGTTTTCACTGAAGCTTTCTTT	CASKPDVFTEAFF
TRBV5-5	TRBD1	-	TRBJ1-1	TGTGCCAGCAGCGGTCGGACAGGACTGAACACTGAAGCTTTCTTT	CASSGRTGLNTEAFF
TRBV13	-	-	TRBJ1-2	TGTGCCAGCGGCCGGAAGGAGTACTATGGCTACACCTTC	CASGRKEYYGYTF
TRBV27	-	-	TRBJ1-1	TGTGCCAGCAGTTTAGTGTCCACCCAAAAAGACACTGAAGCTTTCTTT	CASSLVSTQKDTEAFF
TRBV7-9	-	-	TRBJ1-2	TGTGCCAGCAGCCCGGACAGTTTACCCTATGGCTACACCTTC	CASSPDSLPYGYTF
TRBV7-6	-	-	TRBJ2-7	TGTGCCAGCAGCCTTGGGGAGGCGGGTTACGAGCAGTACTTC	CASSLGEAGYEQYF
TRBV6-6	-	-	TRBJ2-3	TGTGCCAGCAATGGCGGGACAGATACGCAGTATTTT	CASNGGTDTQYF
TRBV27	-	-	TRBJ2-7	TGTGCCAGCAGCCCCGGGACTTACTCCTACGAGCAGTACTTC	CASSPGTYSYEQYF
TRBV5-4	-	once	TRBJ2-5	TGTGCCAGCAGCCTACCCCCTCAAGAGACCCAGTACTTC	CASSLPPQETQYF
TRBV7-8	TRBD2	few	TRBJ2-7	TGTGCCAGCAGCTTAGCGACTAGCGGGGCCTACGAGCAGTACTTC	CASSLATSGAYEQYF
TRBV5-1	-	-	TRBJ1-3	TGCGCCAGCAGCTTGGTCCCTCACTTCTCTGGAAACACCATATATTTT	CASSLVPHFSGNTIYF
TRBV7-8	-	-	TRBJ2-1	TGTGCCAGCAGCTTAGCTCACGGAAAACCGGAGGGGGAGCAGTTCTTC	CASSLAHGKPEGEQFF